A single sample is the source of the 9 T cell receptor beta chains below, sequenced in a study of Graves' ophthalmopathy and Graves' hyperthyroidism. RNA transcripts served as template for amplifying TCR beta CDR3 sequences. The first round was an RT-PCR with HTBI primers, and the second round was a multiplex PCR. TCRdb re-called the multiplex PCR reads through MiXCR, storing one row per CDR3 protein. The data contain some 410,000 distinct CDR3 sequences, approximately 21% of them singletons. The sequenced material came from peripheral blood. Receptor source: a woman aged 18-29 years with stable Graves' hyperthyroidism.

This clonotype was seen a few times. The V call is TRBV19, the J call TRBJ2-2; 7 bases line up with TRBD2. This CDR3 is built from 15 residues. CDR1 and CDR2 from the germline V gene are LNHDA and SQIVND (reference sequence). With V trimmed by 6 bases and J by 0 bases, 4 bases remained unmatched. DNA of the CDR3: TGTGCCAGTAGACGTAGCGGGTCGAACACCGGGGAGCTGTTTTTT. It translates to CASRRSGSNTGELFF.

This clonotype was seen ten or more times. This chain connects TRBV2 to TRBJ1-2, with a tentative D call TRBD1 (5 bases). Trimming shortened V by 5 bases and J by 8 bases, and 15 bases separated the two germline ends. The CDR3 consists of 13 residues. Germline CDR1 is SNHLY and CDR2 is FYNNEI. CDR3 protein: CASSLGLALGYTF. In nucleotides, the CDR3 is TGTGCCAGCAGTTTGGGGCTCGCGCTGGGCTACACCTTC.

The chain has TRBV12-3 or TRBV12-4 and TRBJ1-1; perhaps TRBD1 as D (5 bases). CDR3 length equals 14 residues. With 5 bases removed from V and 1 base from J, the gap between germline ends came to 11 bases. CDR3 nucleotides: TGTGCCAGCAGTCACCCACAGGCGAACACTGAAGCTTTCTTT. It translates to CASSHPQANTEAFF.

This chain links TRBV30 with TRBJ1-3, with a possible D match to TRBD1 (5 bases). Trimming removed 4 bases from V and 0 bases from J, with 7 bases in between. The CDR3 is 13 amino acids. The germline gives CDR1 GTSNPN, CDR2 SVGIG (reference sequence). The CDR3 DNA is TGTGCCTGGAACGGGGGCTCTGGAAACACCATATATTTT. It is translated as CAWNGGSGNTIYF.

This clonotype was seen at least ten times. The chain recombines TRBV19 with TRBJ2-5; TRBD2 might be the D (5 bases). Trimming removed 4 bases from V and 5 bases from J, with 20 bases in between. This CDR3 has 16 amino acids. Germline V CDR1 and CDR2: LNHDA, SQIVND (reference sequence). CDR3 in amino acids: CASSRRHQLTGETQYF. Written as DNA, the CDR3 is TGTGCCAGTAGTAGGCGGCACCAGCTAACGGGGGAGACCCAGTACTTC.

In this sample, this clonotype turned up many times. The rearrangement links TRBV2 to TRBJ2-7; maybe TRBD2 (6 bases). Germline V gives CDR1 SNHLY, CDR2 FYNNEI. The CDR3 sequence is 12 residues long. Trimming stripped 9 bases from V and 6 bases from J, with 15 bases between. Here the CDR3 DNA reads TGTGCCAGTATGATGACTAGTCGCGAGCAGTACTTC. Translation gives CASMMTSREQYF.

In its sample, this clonotype was seen once. Sequence at one end of the junction differs from germline and may be a read error. V gene TRBV18 combines with J gene TRBJ1-2; D might be TRBD1 (5 bases). The V gene's germline CDR1 is KGHSH and CDR2 LQKENI. This CDR3 region has 14 residues. Written as DNA, the CDR3 is TGTGTCAGCTCACCGAGGACACTCTTCTATGGCTACACCTTC. Its translation: CVSSPRTLFYGYTF.

With regard to this clonotype: A read error may account for a junction end that differs from germline. The chain recombines TRBV6-5 with TRBJ1-2; the D gene is possibly TRBD1 (5 bases). The CDR3 is 13 amino acids. Germline CDR1 MNHEY, CDR2 SVGAGI. CDR3 amino acids: CVSSLGRGYGYTF. CDR3 in DNA: TGTGTCAGCAGTTTGGGACGGGGTTATGGCTACACCTTC.

This clonotype was recorded at least ten times. The chain joins TRBV20-1 to TRBJ2-7; no definite D call. Germline-derived CDR1 and CDR2 are DFQATT and SNEGSKA (reference sequence). The length of the CDR3 is 14 residues. The germline V and J ends were trimmed by 4 bases and 7 bases, with 20 bases remaining between them. The CDR3 protein is CSATVGALLEEQYF. In DNA, the CDR3 is TGCAGTGCTACCGTCGGAGCACTATTGGAGGAGCAGTACTTC.